Each of the 8 T cell receptor beta chains below was sequenced from the same sample in a study of blood T cell repertoires in COVID-19. Clones were sequenced by immunoSEQ multiplex PCR, and TCRdb holds only the in-frame ones, with some missing. The sample records nearly 350,000 clones, approximately 90% being singletons. Sequenced material: peripheral blood. These receptor sequences come from a young woman who had recovered from COVID-19.

The chain is built from TRBV4-3 and TRBJ2-2; 7 bases line up with TRBD1. The CDR3 has 16 amino acids. CDR1 LGHNA and CDR2 YSLEER come from the germline V gene. The trim removed 0 bases at V and 0 bases at J, leaving 1 base unmatched. The chain's CDR3 is CASSQEGTANTGELFF. The CDR3 bases are TGCGCCAGCAGCCAAGAGGGGACAGCGAACACCGGGGAGCTGTTTTTT.

The chain joins TRBV5-6 to TRBJ1-1; 8 bases are a match to TRBD1. V shed 4 bases, J shed 3 bases, and the junction held 5 bases outside the gene matches. The CDR3 is 14 residues long. CDR1 and CDR2 from the germline V gene are SGHDT and YYEEEE. The CDR3 DNA sequence: TGTGCCAGCAGCGGACTGACAGGGGACACTGAAGCTTTCTTT. Translated: CASSGLTGDTEAFF.

The chain links TRBV4-3 to TRBJ1-2; 8 nucleotides line up with TRBD1. Per germline, CDR1 LGHNA and CDR2 YSLEER. After removal of 2 bases from V and 3 bases from J, the junction contained 5 bases not matched to a gene. This CDR3 has 15 residues. CDR3 nucleotide sequence: TGCGCCAGCAGCCAAACGAGACAGGGGCACTATGGCTACACCTTC. Translating gives CASSQTRQGHYGYTF.

This chain uses TRBV5-5 with TRBJ2-1, with 9 positions matching TRBD2. CDR1 and CDR2 from the germline V gene are SGHKS and YYEKEE (reference sequence). The CDR3 has 14 residues. V trimming: 4 bases; J trimming: 4 bases; junction bases outside the gene matches: 3. CDR3 region: CASSVAGAYNEQFF. The DNA of the CDR3 is TGTGCCAGCAGCGTAGCGGGAGCATACAATGAGCAGTTCTTC.

Comments on this clone: The identical CDR3 is also encoded by other nucleotide sequences in the sample. This sequence joins TRBV11-2 and TRBJ1-5; D ambiguous. Germline CDR1 SGHAT, CDR2 FQNNGV. The CDR3 is 13 amino acids. Deletions cut 1 base from V and 3 bases from J, with 4 bases between. This CDR3 is CASSLGLNQPQHF. The CDR3 DNA sequence: TGTGCCAGCAGCTTAGGGCTCAATCAGCCCCAGCATTTT.

The rearrangement links TRBV28 to TRBJ2-2; maybe TRBD1 (5 bases). The germline V gene encodes CDR1 MDHEN and CDR2 SYDVKM. Trimming stripped 2 bases from V and 4 bases from J, with 11 bases between. CDR3 length: 15 amino acids. The CDR3 coding sequence is TGTGCCAGCAGTTTACCAGGGCGAGGCACCGGGGAGCTGTTTTTT. Translated: CASSLPGRGTGELFF.

The chain carries TRBV4-1 and TRBJ2-6; TRBD1 matches 9 bases. Trimming took 4 bases from V and 2 from J; bases not matched to a gene: 6. This CDR3 contains 17 residues. Germline V gene sequence: CDR1 MGHRA, CDR2 YSYEKL. CDR3 sequence reads: CASSPPGTGTGANVLTF. CDR3 DNA: TGCGCCAGCAGCCCGCCCGGGACAGGGACTGGGGCCAACGTCCTGACTTTC.

The chain joins TRBV9 to TRBJ2-1, with 8 bases matching TRBD2. Trimming cost V 0 bases and J 5 bases; bases outside gene matches: 10. The germline CDR1 and CDR2 sequences are SGDLS and YYNGEE. CDR3 length: 17 amino acids. CDR3 bases: TGTGCCAGCAGCGTAGACACTAGCGGACCCTCGAACAATGAGCAGTTCTTC. Translated, it gives CASSVDTSGPSNNEQFF.